Following are 27 T cell receptor beta chains from one sample sequenced in a study of cytomegalovirus exposure and HLA in healthy donors. The table came from immunoSEQ multiplex PCR; TCRdb's copy has only in-frame clones and leaves some out. The data show 100,000 to 150,000 clones, with roughly 87% seen just once and more than 1% held by the top ten. Sequencing used PBMCs. The receptors derive from a woman under 30 in good health and CMV-seronegative.

The rearrangement uses TRBV5-1 and TRBJ2-1; 8 bases are a match to TRBD2. The germline V gene has CDR1 SGHRS and CDR2 YFSETQ. V was pared by 0 bases and J by 8 bases, with 7 bases of the junction left unmatched. The CDR3 is made up of 15 amino acids. CDR3 protein: CASSLGLAGGDEQFF. DNA for the CDR3: TGCGCCAGCAGCTTGGGGCTAGCGGGTGGGGATGAGCAGTTCTTC.

This clone came up once. This chain joins TRBV7-8 and TRBJ1-6; 10 bases are shared with TRBD1. Germline assignment: CDR1 SGHVS and CDR2 FQNEAQ. V gave up 8 bases and J gave up 10 bases; unmatched junction bases: 8. The CDR3 runs 14 residues. The CDR3 bases are TGTGCCAGCGCCTCCGGGACAGGGGAGTCACCCCTCCACTTT. This gives the protein CASASGTGESPLHF.

With regard to this clone: At one of its ends the junction is not consistent with the germline gene, which may arise from a read error. The genes are TRBV13 and TRBJ2-3, with D unresolved. Germline values: CDR1 PRHDT, CDR2 FYEKMQ (reference sequence). The CDR3 extends over 15 amino acids. The CDR3, as DNA: TGTGCCAGCAACTTACCAGGTAGATTTCCAGATACGCAGTATTTT. Protein product: CASNLPGRFPDTQYF.

The chain is built from TRBV2 and TRBJ1-5; TRBD1 might be the D (6 bases). The CDR3 is 15 amino acids. With 5 bases removed from V and 0 bases from J, the gap between germline ends came to 11 bases. Per germline, CDR1 SNHLY and CDR2 FYNNEI. The CDR3 region is CASSTQGFSNQPQHF. The CDR3 coding sequence is TGTGCCAGCAGTACACAGGGATTTAGCAATCAGCCCCAGCATTTT.

The genes are TRBV7-8 and TRBJ1-4; D not resolved. The CDR3 runs 16 residues. Germline values: CDR1 SGHVS, CDR2 FQNEAQ. The ends were cut back, 2 bases at V and 0 bases at J, with 10 bases in the middle. The CDR3 region has the DNA TGTGCCAGCAGCTTAAATGTTGGGCCAACTAATGAAAAACTGTTTTTT. This codes for CASSLNVGPTNEKLFF.

This chain links TRBV6-5 with TRBJ1-3; 7 bases are a match to TRBD1. Germline V gene data show CDR1 as MNHEY and CDR2 as SVGAGI. With 2 bases clipped from V and 5 bases from J, the junction kept 3 bases outside the gene matches. The CDR3 is made up of 14 amino acids. CDR3 amino acids: CASSYRDSRNTIYF. Written as DNA, the CDR3 is TGTGCCAGCAGTTACCGGGACAGCCGAAACACCATATATTTT.

The chain has TRBV7-8 and TRBJ2-1, with D possibly TRBD2 on 5 matching bases. Germline CDR1 reads SGHVS; CDR2 reads FQNEAQ. CDR3 size: 16 residues. Trimming cost V 5 bases and J 0 bases, with 14 bases left between them. CDR3 DNA: TGTGCCAGCAGCACCCAAAGGGAGAGCTCCTACAATGAGCAGTTCTTC. It translates to CASSTQRESSYNEQFF. The entire variable domain, with the rest obtained from reference TRBV7-8 and TRBJ2-1, is as follows: GAGVSQSPRYKVAKRGQDVALRCDPISGHVSLFWYQQALGQGPEFLTYFQNEAQLDKSGLPSDRFFAERPEGSVSTLKIQRTQQEDSAVYLCASSTQRESSYNEQFFGPGTRLTVL.

This chain links TRBV15 with TRBJ2-6, with D possibly being TRBD1 (6 bases). This CDR3 is 16 amino acids long. Germline assignment: CDR1 LNHNV and CDR2 YYDKDF (reference sequence). The V and J ends lost 2 bases and 2 bases respectively, with 10 bases between them. In DNA form, the CDR3 reads TGTGCCACCAGCAGATTCACAGGGCCTGGGGCCAACGTCCTGACTTTC. Residues: CATSRFTGPGANVLTF.

V usage is TRBV5-1 and J usage is TRBJ2-1; D unclear. The germline gives CDR1 SGHRS, CDR2 YFSETQ. There are 12 residues in the CDR3. Trimming stripped 0 bases from V and 10 bases from J, with 8 bases between. CDR3 DNA sequence: TGCGCCAGCAGCTTGGCTATGCTGGAGCAGTTCTTC. This gives the protein CASSLAMLEQFF.

The rearrangement joins TRBV5-5 to TRBJ1-5; maybe TRBD1 (5 bases). V was shortened by 2 bases and J by 7 bases, with 16 bases between the two germline ends. Germline V gene lookup returns CDR1 SGHKS and CDR2 YYEKEE (reference sequence). CDR3 size: 15 residues. The CDR3 here is CASSLMWQGKQPQHF. CDR3 bases: TGTGCCAGCAGCTTAATGTGGCAGGGAAAGCAGCCCCAGCATTTT.

The rearrangement joins TRBV27 to TRBJ1-4; maybe TRBD1 (5 bases). The germline V and J ends were trimmed by 3 bases and 5 bases, with 16 bases remaining between them. The CDR3 has 16 residues. Germline V gene lookup returns CDR1 MNHEY and CDR2 SMNVEV (reference sequence). CDR3: CASSLGGSPNNEKLFF. For the CDR3, the DNA is TGTGCCAGCAGTTTGGGGGGGAGCCCAAACAATGAAAAACTGTTTTTT. Combining the CDR3 with reference TRBV27 and TRBJ1-4 gives the whole variable domain EAQVTQNPRYLITVTGKKLTVTCSQNMNHEYMSWYRQDPGLGLRQIYYSMNVEVTDKGDVPEGYKVSRKEKRNFPLILESPSPNQTSLYFCASSLGGSPNNEKLFFGSGTQLSVL.

The CDR3 DNA reads TGTGCCAGCAGTTCCGTGAGCGGGGAGCTGTTTTTT. It translates to CASSSVSGELFF. The chain links TRBV6-5 to TRBJ2-2; D ambiguous. The V end was cut by 4 bases, the J end by 7 bases, with 7 bases between. The CDR3 runs to 12 residues. Germline V CDR1 and CDR2: MNHEY, SVGAGI.

The V call is TRBV11-2, the J call TRBJ1-6; D gene uncertain. V was clipped by 4 bases and J by 8 bases, with 21 bases between them. The V gene's germline CDR1 is SGHAT and CDR2 FQNNGV. CDR3 length: 17 amino acids. The CDR3 region has the DNA TGTGCCAGCAGCTACTATCAGTCGGAACCCGGGGATTCACCCCTCCACTTT. It yields the protein CASSYYQSEPGDSPLHF.

The chain is built from TRBV21-1 and TRBJ1-5; the table's D call, TRBD1, has no DNA check behind it. TRBV21-1 is annotated as a pseudogene. The CDR3 is 20 residues long. The CDR3 loop is CASRKRSCSLRGLGSGPQHF. CDR3 bases: TGTGCCAGCAGAAAAAGGTCGTGTTCACTGAGGGGGCTGGGGAGCGGGCCCCAGCATTTT.

V usage is TRBV6-5 and J usage is TRBJ2-7; 7 bases match TRBD1. The CDR3 contains 13 residues. The V gene's germline CDR1 is MNHEY and CDR2 SVGAGI. V dropped 5 bases and J dropped 6; count of bases not matched to a gene: 7. CDR3 DNA: TGTGCCAGCAGTAACAGGGGAAGGGGCGAGCAGTACTTC. Translation gives CASSNRGRGEQYF.

This CDR3 reads CASSPSGALYNEQFF. The CDR3 DNA is TGTGCCAGCTCACCTTCAGGGGCTCTTTACAATGAGCAGTTCTTC. The chain links TRBV18 to TRBJ2-1, with D possibly being TRBD1 (6 bases). The germline gives CDR1 KGHSH, CDR2 LQKENI. The CDR3 length is 15 residues. The V end lost 3 bases, the J end lost 4 bases, and 13 bases lay between the germline ends.

This rearrangement joins TRBV5-4 to TRBJ2-7, with D possibly TRBD2 on 5 matching bases. This CDR3 region has 12 residues. V lost 2 bases to trimming and J lost 6 bases, with 9 bases between them. Germline CDR1 reads SGHNT; CDR2 reads YYREEE (reference sequence). The CDR3 protein is CASSFVGGEQYF. Here the CDR3 DNA reads TGTGCCAGCAGCTTCGTCGGAGGCGAGCAGTACTTC.

The V and J genes are TRBV13 and TRBJ2-7; tentative D call: TRBD1 (5 bases). V dropped 4 bases and J dropped 2 bases, with 15 bases sitting between them. The CDR3 is 15 residues long. In germline, CDR1 is PRHDT, CDR2 FYEKMQ (reference sequence). Here the CDR3 reads CASSSRQKRTYEQYF. The CDR3 DNA reads TGTGCCAGCAGCTCTCGACAGAAGCGAACCTACGAGCAGTACTTC. The variable domain in full, with the rest retrieved from reference TRBV13 and TRBJ2-7, is AAGVIQSPRHLIKEKRETATLKCYPIPRHDTVYWYQQGPGQDPQFLISFYEKMQSDKGSIPDRFSAQQFSDYHSELNMSSLELGDSALYFCASSSRQKRTYEQYFGPGTRLTVT.

The chain recombines TRBV4-2 with TRBJ2-5, with D possibly being TRBD2 (5 bases). V was trimmed by 0 bases and J by 5 bases, leaving 13 bases between them. From germline, CDR1 is LGHNA and CDR2 YNFKEQ. The CDR3 is 15 amino acids. CDR3 in DNA: TGTGCCAGCAGCCAAGATGTATCGGCGGGTGAGACCCAGTACTTC. Translating gives CASSQDVSAGETQYF.

V and J are TRBV6-1 and TRBJ2-3; a possible D gene is TRBD1 (5 bases). The V end was cut by 8 bases, the J end by 2 bases, with 11 bases between. The CDR3 spans 13 residues. Germline CDR1 and CDR2: MNHNS and SASEGT. CDR3 loop: CASLLGDTDTQYF. CDR3 DNA: TGTGCCAGCTTATTAGGGGACACAGATACGCAGTATTTT.

V gene TRBV18 combines with J gene TRBJ1-5; TRBD1 matches at 7 bases. The CDR3 runs 13 residues. Germline-derived CDR1 and CDR2 are KGHSH and LQKENI. Losses at the gene ends were 6 bases for V and 6 bases for J; bases not matched to a gene: 5. CDR3 DNA: TGTGCCAGCTCCTGGACAGGTCGTCAGCCCCAGCATTTT. The encoded protein is CASSWTGRQPQHF.

The gene calls are TRBV7-2 and TRBJ1-3, with TRBD1 matching 7 bases. The CDR3 has 15 residues. CDR1 is SGHTA and CDR2 is FQGNSA in the germline V gene. V was clipped by 2 bases and J by 1 base; unmatched bases: 2. The CDR3 sequence: CASSLNRGSGNTIYF. DNA for the CDR3: TGTGCCAGCAGCTTAAACAGGGGATCTGGAAACACCATATATTTT.

The chain uses TRBV2 and TRBJ1-2, with D possibly TRBD1 on 5 matching bases. The CDR3 spans 13 residues. In germline, CDR1 is SNHLY, CDR2 FYNNEI. V was pared by 11 bases and J by 4 bases, with 17 bases between. The CDR3 nucleotides read TGTGCCGAGCCACGGAAGGGACTCTATGGCTACACCTTC. Protein product: CAEPRKGLYGYTF.

The chain joins TRBV5-4 to TRBJ2-1; tentatively, D is TRBD2 (5 bases). This CDR3 spans 15 amino acids. Between the trimmed V and J ends, which lost 0 bases and 4 bases, there was a span of 11 bases. Germline CDR1 and CDR2: SGHNT and YYREEE (reference sequence). CDR3 in amino acids: CASSLVTPGYNEQFF. The CDR3 DNA reads as TGTGCCAGCAGCTTGGTGACCCCGGGGTACAATGAGCAGTTCTTC.

The chain couples TRBV19 to TRBJ2-2, with D uncertain. Germline CDR1 is LNHDA and CDR2 is SQIVND (reference sequence). CDR3 size: 14 residues. The germline V and J ends were trimmed by 3 bases and 4 bases, with 9 bases remaining between them. CDR3 DNA sequence: TGTGCCAGTAGTATCGGAGTGGGCACCGGGGAGCTGTTTTTT. It is translated as CASSIGVGTGELFF. The full variable domain, rest sourced from reference TRBV19 and TRBJ2-2, is DGGITQSPKYLFRKEGQNVTLSCEQNLNHDAMYWYRQDPGQGLRLIYYSQIVNDFQKGDIAEGYSVSREKKESFPLTVTSAQKNPTAFYLCASSIGVGTGELFFGEGSRLTVL.

J is TRBJ2-7 and V is TRBV19; a possible D gene is TRBD1 (6 bases). Germline-derived CDR1 and CDR2 are LNHDA and SQIVND (reference sequence). This CDR3 has 15 amino acids. V lost 3 bases and J lost 2, with 14 bases in between. The CDR3 bases are TGTGCCAGTAGTATCGAAAGGGACACCACCTACGAGCAGTACTTC. This encodes CASSIERDTTYEQYF. Full variable domain (outside the CDR3, taken from reference TRBV19 and TRBJ2-7): DGGITQSPKYLFRKEGQNVTLSCEQNLNHDAMYWYRQDPGQGLRLIYYSQIVNDFQKGDIAEGYSVSREKKESFPLTVTSAQKNPTAFYLCASSIERDTTYEQYFGPGTRLTVT.

This chain joins TRBV9 and TRBJ1-6; 7 bases are a match to TRBD1. The V segment lost 0 bases and the J segment 8 bases; nucleotides outside the gene matches: 14. The germline V gene encodes CDR1 SGDLS and CDR2 YYNGEE. The CDR3 loop spans 18 amino acids. CDR3 DNA sequence: TGTGCCAGCAGCGTAGCCTTGATAGGTCAGGGGGTGGATTCACCCCTCCACTTT. Translation gives CASSVALIGQGVDSPLHF.